These 31 T cell receptor beta chains originate from one sample sequenced in a study of T cell responses to AZD1222 COVID-19 vaccine. TCRdb keeps only in-frame clones here, not all; method: immunoSEQ multiplex PCR. The data hold some 170,000 clones, with roughly 92% observed a single time. Sample: peripheral blood, taken 28 days after the second AZD1222 dose. The receptors stem from an adult who received the AZD1222 COVID-19 vaccine.

CDR3 region: CASSYHPPTGEEQYF. In DNA, the CDR3 is TGTGCCAGCAGTTACCACCCCCCGACAGGGGAAGAGCAGTACTTC. The J gene is TRBJ2-7, the V gene TRBV6-5; 8 nucleotides match TRBD1. Germline values: CDR1 MNHEY, CDR2 SVGAGI. V lost 2 bases to trimming and J lost 7 bases; unmatched junction nucleotides: 10. CDR3 length: 15 amino acids.

J is TRBJ2-7 and V is TRBV3-1 (or the pseudogene TRBV3-2), with TRBD2 matching over 9 bases. In germline, CDR1 is LGHDT, CDR2 YNNKEL (reference sequence). Unmatched junction bases numbered 14, after V lost 4 bases and J lost 7 bases. CDR3 length equals 16 residues. CDR3 loop: CASSPQPSGIPGEQYF. CDR3 coding DNA: TGTGCCAGCAGCCCTCAACCTAGCGGGATTCCGGGAGAGCAGTACTTC.

The gene calls are TRBV11-1 and TRBJ1-6; D gene unclear. Germline CDR1 SGHAT, CDR2 FQDESV (reference sequence). The CDR3 has 15 residues. Trimming shortened V by 5 bases and J by 7 bases, and 15 bases separated the two germline ends. The CDR3 DNA reads as TGTGCCAGCAGCCCGCGGCCGAATGGGAATTCACCCCTCCACTTT. It encodes CASSPRPNGNSPLHF.

The chain uses TRBV7-2 and TRBJ1-1; 9 bases match TRBD1. Trimming cost V 5 bases and J 0 bases; bases outside gene matches: 4. Germline V lookup: CDR1 SGHTA, CDR2 FQGNSA. This CDR3 region has 15 residues. CDR3 in DNA: TGTGCCAGCAGCCAACAGGGGGCGATGAACACTGAAGCTTTCTTT. The encoded protein is CASSQQGAMNTEAFF.

This chain joins TRBV5-4 and TRBJ1-6, with 9 bases identical to TRBD1. This CDR3 region has 14 residues. After removal of 4 bases from V and 6 bases from J, the junction contained 2 bases not matched to a gene. Germline loops: CDR1 SGHNT, CDR2 YYREEE (reference sequence). This CDR3 reads CASSKQGANSPLHF. The CDR3 DNA reads TGTGCCAGCAGCAAACAGGGGGCTAATTCACCCCTCCACTTT.

The chain couples TRBV29-1 to TRBJ2-7; no clear D gene. The CDR3 covers 12 residues. The V gene's germline CDR1 is SQVTM and CDR2 ANQGSEA. Deletions cut 5 bases from V and 0 bases from J, with 8 bases between. The CDR3: CSVRQDSYEQYF. CDR3 sequence (DNA): TGCAGCGTTCGCCAGGACTCCTACGAGCAGTACTTC.

V gene TRBV7-8 combines with J gene TRBJ1-5, with D unclear. The CDR3 runs to 11 residues. Germline CDR1 reads SGHVS; CDR2 reads FQNEAQ. V lost 1 base to trimming and J lost 10 bases, with 5 bases between them. The CDR3 DNA reads TGTGCCAGCAGCTTAGATGGACCCCAGCATTTT. This encodes CASSLDGPQHF.

The gene calls are TRBV19 and TRBJ2-5; either TRBD1 or TRBD2 may supply D (5 bases each). CDR3 length: 14 amino acids. V lost 9 bases to trimming and J lost 2 bases, with 16 bases between them. CDR1 and CDR2 from the germline V gene are LNHDA and SQIVND (reference sequence). The CDR3 region has the DNA TGTGCCAGCAAGCACCGGGACGGACAAGAGACCCAGTACTTC. Translated, it gives CASKHRDGQETQYF.

The V call is TRBV15, the J call TRBJ2-7, with 8 bases fitting TRBD2. Unmatched junction bases numbered 15, after V lost 3 bases and J lost 2 bases. Germline V gene lookup returns CDR1 LNHNV and CDR2 YYDKDF (reference sequence). This CDR3 has 18 amino acids. CDR3 in amino acids: CATSSLGSWRGVPYEQYF. CDR3 DNA: TGTGCCACCAGCAGCCTGGGTAGTTGGCGGGGGGTACCCTACGAGCAGTACTTC.

The V gene is TRBV5-1, the J gene TRBJ2-6; 7 nucleotides match TRBD2. The V and J ends lost 3 bases and 1 base, in that order; junction bases with no gene match: 7. This CDR3 contains 17 residues. Germline V gives CDR1 SGHRS, CDR2 YFSETQ. This CDR3 reads CASSSLAGGSGANVLTF. The CDR3 nucleotides are TGCGCCAGCAGCTCATTAGCGGGCGGGTCTGGGGCCAACGTCCTGACTTTC.

This sequence joins TRBV11-3 and TRBJ2-3; D is undetermined. This CDR3 comprises 13 residues. V was cut by 2 bases and J by 2 bases, with 5 bases left in between. Germline CDR1 SGHNT, CDR2 YENEEA. The CDR3 reads CASSLRVTDTQYF. The DNA of the CDR3 is TGTGCCAGCAGCTTACGGGTCACAGATACGCAGTATTTT.

This clone appeared once. This chain uses TRBV7-9 with TRBJ1-1; D is possibly TRBD1 (6 bases). The ends were cut back, 2 bases at V and 5 bases at J, with 9 bases in the middle. The CDR3 covers 13 residues. Germline lookup yields CDR1 SEHNR and CDR2 FQNEAQ (reference sequence). The CDR3 sequence: CASSLNRETEAFF. The CDR3, as DNA: TGTGCCAGCAGCTTAAACAGGGAAACTGAAGCTTTCTTT.

The chain uses TRBV19 and TRBJ1-2; D unresolved. CDR1 is LNHDA and CDR2 is SQIVND in the germline V gene (reference sequence). CDR3 length equals 12 residues. V was clipped by 3 bases and J by 2 bases, with 4 bases between them. The CDR3 protein is CASSIMNYGYTF. CDR3 DNA: TGTGCCAGTAGTATTATGAACTATGGCTACACCTTC.

The chain couples TRBV30 to TRBJ1-6; TRBD1 is a possible D gene (6 bases). The ends were cut back, 4 bases at V and 6 bases at J, with 13 bases in the middle. CDR1 is GTSNPN and CDR2 is SVGIG in the germline V gene (reference sequence). The CDR3 consists of 14 residues. The CDR3 spells CAWTSGTSNSPLHF. The CDR3 DNA follows: TGTGCCTGGACCTCCGGGACAAGTAATTCACCCCTCCACTTT.

This clone was seen only once. This specimen includes other DNA sequences encoding the same CDR3. This rearrangement joins TRBV19 to TRBJ2-7; 11 nucleotides line up with TRBD1. This CDR3 has 14 residues. Germline loops: CDR1 LNHDA, CDR2 SQIVND (reference sequence). V dropped 6 bases and J dropped 2; count of bases not matched to a gene: 3. The CDR3 region has the DNA TGTGCCAGTAGGCCGGGACAGGGGGCCTACGAGCAGTACTTC. It is translated as CASRPGQGAYEQYF. Based on the CDR3 plus reference TRBV19 and TRBJ2-7, the full variable domain is DGGITQSPKYLFRKEGQNVTLSCEQNLNHDAMYWYRQDPGQGLRLIYYSQIVNDFQKGDIAEGYSVSREKKESFPLTVTSAQKNPTAFYLCASRPGQGAYEQYFGPGTRLTVT.

The CDR3 DNA is TGTGCCAGCAGCTTAGAGGGGGGCACAGCAGATACGCAGTATTTT. Protein: CASSLEGGTADTQYF. V and J are TRBV11-2 and TRBJ2-3, with D perhaps being TRBD1 or TRBD2 (6 bases each). V shed 0 bases and J shed 4 bases, with 11 bases lying between them. Per the germline V gene, CDR1 is SGHAT and CDR2 is FQNNGV. This CDR3 region has 15 residues.

The V gene is TRBV2, the J gene TRBJ1-6, with D unresolved. The CDR3 totals 15 residues. Germline V gene data show CDR1 as SNHLY and CDR2 as FYNNEI. V shed 3 bases and J shed 9 bases, with 15 bases lying between them. For the CDR3, the DNA is TGTGCCAGCAGTGAGGGTGGGCTAGGAAGTTCACCCCTCCACTTT. Residues: CASSEGGLGSSPLHF.

The chain joins TRBV30 to TRBJ2-7; perhaps TRBD1 as D (5 bases). The V end lost 7 bases, the J end lost 0 bases, and 13 bases lay between the germline ends. Germline V CDR1 and CDR2: GTSNPN, SVGIG (reference sequence). The CDR3 is 13 residues long. This CDR3 is CASRQPSSYEQYF. As DNA, the CDR3 is TGTGCCTCCCGACAGCCGAGCTCCTACGAGCAGTACTTC.

The chain couples TRBV19 to TRBJ2-7; 8 bases fit TRBD1. CDR1 LNHDA and CDR2 SQIVND come from the germline V gene (reference sequence). The V gene end was trimmed by 2 bases and the J gene end by 0 bases; junction bases not matched to a gene: 9. The CDR3 loop spans 17 amino acids. CDR3 coding DNA: TGTGCCAGTAGTATAAGCACGCGGGACAGGAGCTCCTACGAGCAGTACTTC. Translation gives CASSISTRDRSSYEQYF.

The genes are TRBV5-1 and TRBJ1-2; D ambiguous. Germline V CDR1 and CDR2: SGHRS, YFSETQ. The CDR3 is made up of 13 amino acids. Trimming removed 4 bases at V and 2 bases at J, with 9 bases between. The CDR3 sequence is CASSMDGNYGYTF. Written as DNA, the CDR3 is TGCGCCAGCAGCATGGACGGAAACTATGGCTACACCTTC.

The chain links TRBV4-1 to TRBJ1-2; weak D call: TRBD1 (5 bases). CDR1 MGHRA and CDR2 YSYEKL come from the germline V gene. The ends were cut back, 4 bases at V and 8 bases at J, with 17 bases in the middle. The CDR3 consists of 14 residues. CDR3 sequence (DNA): TGCGCCAGCAGCCCCGTCGAGGGGTGGGGAGGCTACACCTTC. Translation gives CASSPVEGWGGYTF.

The chain combines TRBV4-2 with TRBJ1-4; D call uncertain. Germline V gives CDR1 LGHNA, CDR2 YNFKEQ. The CDR3 extends over 16 amino acids. The ends were cut back, 0 bases at V and 0 bases at J, with 8 bases in the middle. Here the CDR3 DNA reads TGTGCCAGCAGCCAAGATTGGGCTGCAACTAATGAAAAACTGTTTTTT. Amino acid sequence: CASSQDWAATNEKLFF.

In this sample, this clone turned up a few times. The J gene is TRBJ1-1, the V gene TRBV29-1; no clear D. Germline values: CDR1 SQVTM, CDR2 ANQGSEA. This CDR3 is 13 amino acids long. V was trimmed by 7 bases and J by 1 base, leaving 13 bases between them. CDR3 sequence reads: CSAMDAANTEAFF. The CDR3 nucleotides are TGCAGCGCTATGGACGCCGCGAACACTGAAGCTTTCTTT.

CDR3 sequence (DNA): TGTGCCAGCAGCTTAGCAGCCGCCCTTCGGGGCTACACCTTC. Protein: CASSLAAALRGYTF. The gene calls are TRBV11-2 and TRBJ1-2; D remains unclear. The V gene's germline CDR1 is SGHAT and CDR2 FQNNGV. The CDR3 has 14 amino acids. Trimming removed 1 base from V and 8 bases from J, with 14 bases in between.

J is TRBJ2-2 and V is TRBV3-1 (or the pseudogene TRBV3-2); 10 positions agree with TRBD2. The CDR3 extends over 19 amino acids. Per the germline V gene, CDR1 is LGHDT and CDR2 is YNNKEL (reference sequence). The V segment lost 0 bases and the J segment 1 base; nucleotides outside the gene matches: 8. CDR3 sequence (DNA): TGTGCCAGCAGCCAAGAATTACCGGGACTAGCGCTGAACACCGGGGAGCTGTTTTTT. Protein sequence: CASSQELPGLALNTGELFF.

The chain couples TRBV5-1 to TRBJ2-5; 7 nucleotides agree with TRBD2. Losses at the gene ends were 2 bases for V and 4 bases for J; bases not matched to a gene: 8. The germline CDR1 and CDR2 sequences are SGHRS and YFSETQ. The CDR3 is 15 amino acids. The CDR3 here is CASSFTREGGETQYF. In DNA, the CDR3 is TGCGCCAGCAGCTTTACAAGGGAGGGAGGAGAGACCCAGTACTTC.

The rearrangement links TRBV2 to TRBJ1-3; D might be TRBD1 (6 bases). The V end was cut by 4 bases, the J end by 0 bases, with 16 bases between. This CDR3 has 17 residues. Germline values: CDR1 SNHLY, CDR2 FYNNEI. The CDR3 DNA sequence: TGTGCCAGCAGTGTGAACGGGGGGGGCCTCTCTGGAAACACCATATATTTT. It is translated as CASSVNGGGLSGNTIYF.

J is TRBJ1-1 and V is TRBV2; 9 bases are shared with TRBD1. The CDR3 runs to 14 residues. Trimming took 6 bases from V and 4 from J; bases not matched to a gene: 6. Germline values: CDR1 SNHLY, CDR2 FYNNEI. CDR3 loop: CASSIQGAVTEAFF. The CDR3 DNA is TGTGCCAGCAGCATACAGGGGGCGGTCACTGAAGCTTTCTTT.

The chain recombines TRBV5-6 with TRBJ2-7; D is uncertain. CDR1 and CDR2 (germline): SGHDT, YYEEEE. V shed 2 bases and J shed 1 base, with 13 bases lying between them. This CDR3 contains 15 residues. In nucleotides, the CDR3 is TGTGCCAGCAGCTTCGTGGTCGGTGGATCCTACGAGCAGTACTTC. Translation: CASSFVVGGSYEQYF.

The chain couples TRBV7-3 to TRBJ2-7; TRBD1 matches 12 bases. CDR3 length equals 16 residues. CDR1 and CDR2 from the germline V gene are SGHTA and FQGTGA. Trimming took 5 bases from V and 5 from J; bases not matched to a gene: 10. CDR3 DNA sequence: TGTGCCAGCAGCATAGGGACCGGGACAGGGGGCAACGAGCAGTACTTC. Translating gives CASSIGTGTGGNEQYF.

The rearrangement uses TRBV15 and TRBJ2-3; TRBD2 matches 7 bases. The CDR3 consists of 16 residues. With V trimmed by 2 bases and J by 2 bases, 7 bases remained unmatched. Germline values: CDR1 LNHNV, CDR2 YYDKDF (reference sequence). The CDR3 DNA is TGTGCCACCAGCAGACGCCAGCGGGACCCCACAGATACGCAGTATTTT. It yields the protein CATSRRQRDPTDTQYF.